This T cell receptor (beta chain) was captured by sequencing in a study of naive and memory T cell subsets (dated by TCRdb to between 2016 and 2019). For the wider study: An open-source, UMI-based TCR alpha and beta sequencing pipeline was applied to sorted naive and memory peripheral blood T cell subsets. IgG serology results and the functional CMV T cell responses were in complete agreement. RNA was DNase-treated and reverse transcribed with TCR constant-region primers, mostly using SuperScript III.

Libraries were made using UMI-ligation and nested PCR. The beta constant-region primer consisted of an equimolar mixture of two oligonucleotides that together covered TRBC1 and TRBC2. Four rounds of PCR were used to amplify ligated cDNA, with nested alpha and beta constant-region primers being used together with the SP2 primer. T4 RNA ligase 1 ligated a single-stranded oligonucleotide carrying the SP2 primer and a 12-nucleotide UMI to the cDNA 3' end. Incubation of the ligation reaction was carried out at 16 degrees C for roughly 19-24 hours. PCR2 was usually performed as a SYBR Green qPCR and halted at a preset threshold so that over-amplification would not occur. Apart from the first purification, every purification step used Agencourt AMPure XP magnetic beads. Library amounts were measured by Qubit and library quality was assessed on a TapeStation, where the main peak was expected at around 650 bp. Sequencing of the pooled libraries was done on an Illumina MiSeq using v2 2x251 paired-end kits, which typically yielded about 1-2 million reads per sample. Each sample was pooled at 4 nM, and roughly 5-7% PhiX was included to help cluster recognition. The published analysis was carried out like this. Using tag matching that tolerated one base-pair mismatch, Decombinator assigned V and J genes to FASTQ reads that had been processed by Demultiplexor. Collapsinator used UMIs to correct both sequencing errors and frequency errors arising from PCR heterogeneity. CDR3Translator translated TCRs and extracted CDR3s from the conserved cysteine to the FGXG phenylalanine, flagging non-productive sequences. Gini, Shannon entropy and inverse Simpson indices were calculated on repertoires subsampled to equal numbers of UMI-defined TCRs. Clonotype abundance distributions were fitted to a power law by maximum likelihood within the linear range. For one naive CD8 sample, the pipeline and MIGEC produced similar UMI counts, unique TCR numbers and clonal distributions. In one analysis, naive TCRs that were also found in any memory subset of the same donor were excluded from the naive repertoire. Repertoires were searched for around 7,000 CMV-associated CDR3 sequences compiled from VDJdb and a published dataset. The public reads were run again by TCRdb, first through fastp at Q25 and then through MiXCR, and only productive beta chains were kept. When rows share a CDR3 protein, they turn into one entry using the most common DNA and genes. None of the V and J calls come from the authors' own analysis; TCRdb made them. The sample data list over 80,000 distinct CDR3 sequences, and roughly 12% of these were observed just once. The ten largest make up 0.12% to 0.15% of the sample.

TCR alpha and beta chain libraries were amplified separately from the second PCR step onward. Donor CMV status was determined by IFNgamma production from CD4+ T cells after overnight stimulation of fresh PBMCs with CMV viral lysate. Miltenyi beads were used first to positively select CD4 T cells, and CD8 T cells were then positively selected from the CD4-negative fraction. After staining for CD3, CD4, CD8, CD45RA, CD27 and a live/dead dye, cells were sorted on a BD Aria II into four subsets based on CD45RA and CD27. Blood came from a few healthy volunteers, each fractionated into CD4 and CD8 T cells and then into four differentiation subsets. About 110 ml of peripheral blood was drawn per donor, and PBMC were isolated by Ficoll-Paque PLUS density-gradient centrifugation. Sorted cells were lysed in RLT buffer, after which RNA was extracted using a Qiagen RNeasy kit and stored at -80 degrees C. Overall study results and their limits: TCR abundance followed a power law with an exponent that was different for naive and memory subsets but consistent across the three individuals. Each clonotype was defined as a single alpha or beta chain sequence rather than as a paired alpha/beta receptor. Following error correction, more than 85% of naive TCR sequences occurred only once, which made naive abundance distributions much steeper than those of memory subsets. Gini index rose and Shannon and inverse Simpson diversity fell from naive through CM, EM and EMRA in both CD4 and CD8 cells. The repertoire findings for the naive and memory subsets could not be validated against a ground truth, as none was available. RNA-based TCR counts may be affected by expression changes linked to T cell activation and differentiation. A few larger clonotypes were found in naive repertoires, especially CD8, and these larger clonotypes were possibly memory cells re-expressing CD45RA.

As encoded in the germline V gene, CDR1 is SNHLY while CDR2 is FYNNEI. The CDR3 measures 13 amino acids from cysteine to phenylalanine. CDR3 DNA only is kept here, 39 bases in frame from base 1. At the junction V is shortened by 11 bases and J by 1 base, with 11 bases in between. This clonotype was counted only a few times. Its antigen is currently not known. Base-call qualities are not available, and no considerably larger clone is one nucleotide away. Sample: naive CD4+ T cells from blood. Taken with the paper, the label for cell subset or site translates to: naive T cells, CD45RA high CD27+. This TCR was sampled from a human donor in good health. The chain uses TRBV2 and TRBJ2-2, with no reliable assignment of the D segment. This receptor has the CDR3 CAARGENTGELFF. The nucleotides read TGTGCCGCACGTGGAGAGAACACCGGGGAGCTGTTTTTT.